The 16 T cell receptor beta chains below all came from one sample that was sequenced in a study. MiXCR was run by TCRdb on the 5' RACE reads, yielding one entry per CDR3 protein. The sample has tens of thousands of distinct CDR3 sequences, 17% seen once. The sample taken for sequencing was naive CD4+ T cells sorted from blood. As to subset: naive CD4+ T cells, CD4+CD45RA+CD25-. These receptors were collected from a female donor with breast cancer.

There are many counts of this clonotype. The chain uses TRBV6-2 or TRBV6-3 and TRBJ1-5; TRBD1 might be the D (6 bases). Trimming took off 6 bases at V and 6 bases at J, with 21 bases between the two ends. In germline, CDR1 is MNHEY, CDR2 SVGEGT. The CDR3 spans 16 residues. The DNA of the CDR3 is TGTGCCAGCAGCCGACCGGACAGCGGGGGATTTCAGCCCCAGCATTTT. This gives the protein CASSRPDSGGFQPQHF.

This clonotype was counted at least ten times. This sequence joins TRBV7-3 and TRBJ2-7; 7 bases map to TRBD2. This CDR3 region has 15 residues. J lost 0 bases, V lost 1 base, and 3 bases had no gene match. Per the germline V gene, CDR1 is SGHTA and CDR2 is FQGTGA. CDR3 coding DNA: TGTGCCAGCAGCTTAAAAGCGGGGCTCTCCTACGAGCAGTACTTC. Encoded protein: CASSLKAGLSYEQYF.

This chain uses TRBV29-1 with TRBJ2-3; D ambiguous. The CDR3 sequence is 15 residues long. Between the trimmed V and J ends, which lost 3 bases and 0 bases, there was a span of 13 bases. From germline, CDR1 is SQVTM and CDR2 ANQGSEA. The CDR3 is CSVDAGFTSTDTQYF. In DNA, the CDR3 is TGCAGCGTTGATGCAGGATTCACTAGCACAGATACGCAGTATTTT.

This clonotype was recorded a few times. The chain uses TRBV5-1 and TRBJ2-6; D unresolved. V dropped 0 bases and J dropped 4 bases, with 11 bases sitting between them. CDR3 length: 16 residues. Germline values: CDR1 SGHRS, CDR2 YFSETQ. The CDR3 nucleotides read TGCGCCAGCAGCTTGGAGCCATTTCAGGGGGCCAACGTCCTGACTTTC. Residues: CASSLEPFQGANVLTF.

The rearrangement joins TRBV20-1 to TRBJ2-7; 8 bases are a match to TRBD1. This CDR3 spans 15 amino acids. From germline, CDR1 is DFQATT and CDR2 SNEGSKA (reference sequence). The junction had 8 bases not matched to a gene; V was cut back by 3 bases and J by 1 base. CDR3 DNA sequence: TGCAGTGCTAGTCTGGGCAGGGGGCTTTCCTACGAGCAGTACTTC. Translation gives CSASLGRGLSYEQYF.

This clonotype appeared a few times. The CDR3 is CASNRGGNHEQYF. In DNA, the CDR3 is TGTGCCAGCAACAGAGGGGGAAACCACGAGCAGTACTTC. J is TRBJ2-7 and V is TRBV9, with D perhaps matching TRBD1 (6 bases). The CDR3 length is 13 residues. Trimming shortened V by 6 bases and J by 5 bases, and 15 bases separated the two germline ends. The germline V gene encodes CDR1 SGDLS and CDR2 YYNGEE.

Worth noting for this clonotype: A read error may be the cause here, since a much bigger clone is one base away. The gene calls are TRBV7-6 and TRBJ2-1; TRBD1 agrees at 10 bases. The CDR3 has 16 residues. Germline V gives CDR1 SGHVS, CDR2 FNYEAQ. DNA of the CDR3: TGTGCCAGCAGCGTAGCGGCAGGACAGGGGGAAAATGAGCAGTTCTTC. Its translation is CASSVAAGQGENEQFF.

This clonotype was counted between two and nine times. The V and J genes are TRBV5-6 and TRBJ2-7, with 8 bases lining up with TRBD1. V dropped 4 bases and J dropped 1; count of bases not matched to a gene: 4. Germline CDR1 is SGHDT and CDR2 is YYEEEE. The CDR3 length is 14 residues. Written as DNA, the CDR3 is TGTGCCAGCAGCGCCCAGGGGGCGTCCTACGAGCAGTACTTC. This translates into CASSAQGASYEQYF.

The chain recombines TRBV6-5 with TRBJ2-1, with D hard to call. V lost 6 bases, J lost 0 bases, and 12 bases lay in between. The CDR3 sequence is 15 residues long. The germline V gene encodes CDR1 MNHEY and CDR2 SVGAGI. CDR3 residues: CASRATTPSYNEQFF. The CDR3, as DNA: TGTGCCAGCAGGGCAACAACTCCCTCCTACAATGAGCAGTTCTTC.

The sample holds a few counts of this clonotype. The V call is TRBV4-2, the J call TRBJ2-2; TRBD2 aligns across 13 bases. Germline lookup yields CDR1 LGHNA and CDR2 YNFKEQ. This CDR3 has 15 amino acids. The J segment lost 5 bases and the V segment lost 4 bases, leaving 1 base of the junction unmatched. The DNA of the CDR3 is TGTGCCAGCAGCCCGACTAGCGGGAGGACCGGGGAGCTGTTTTTT. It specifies CASSPTSGRTGELFF.

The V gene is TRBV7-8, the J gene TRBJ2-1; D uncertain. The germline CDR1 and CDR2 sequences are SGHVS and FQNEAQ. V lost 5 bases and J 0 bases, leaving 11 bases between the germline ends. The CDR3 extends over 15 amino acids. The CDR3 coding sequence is TGTGCCAGCAGCGCCTACAAGAGCTCCTACAATGAGCAGTTCTTC. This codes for CASSAYKSSYNEQFF. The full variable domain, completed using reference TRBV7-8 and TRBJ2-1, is GAGVSQSPRYKVAKRGQDVALRCDPISGHVSLFWYQQALGQGPEFLTYFQNEAQLDKSGLPSDRFFAERPEGSVSTLKIQRTQQEDSAVYLCASSAYKSSYNEQFFGPGTRLTVL.

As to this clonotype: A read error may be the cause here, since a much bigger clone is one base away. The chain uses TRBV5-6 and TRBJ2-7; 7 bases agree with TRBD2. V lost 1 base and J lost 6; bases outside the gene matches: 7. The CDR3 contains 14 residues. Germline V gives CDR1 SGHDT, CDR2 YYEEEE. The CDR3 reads CASSLTGEGCEQYF. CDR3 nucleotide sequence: TGTGCCAGCAGCTTGACCGGGGAGGGCTGCGAGCAGTACTTC.

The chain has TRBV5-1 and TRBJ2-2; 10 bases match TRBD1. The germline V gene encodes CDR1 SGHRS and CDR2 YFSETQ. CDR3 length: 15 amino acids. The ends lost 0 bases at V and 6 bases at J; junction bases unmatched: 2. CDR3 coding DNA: TGCGCCAGCAGCTTGGGGACAGGGGGATCCGGGGAGCTGTTTTTT. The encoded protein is CASSLGTGGSGELFF.

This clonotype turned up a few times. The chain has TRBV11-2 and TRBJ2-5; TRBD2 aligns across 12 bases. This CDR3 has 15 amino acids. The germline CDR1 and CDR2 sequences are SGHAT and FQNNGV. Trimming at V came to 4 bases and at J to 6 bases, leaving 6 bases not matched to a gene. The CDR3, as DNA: TGTGCCAGCAGCTCTAGCGGGAGGGCCCATAAGACCCAGTACTTC. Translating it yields CASSSSGRAHKTQYF.

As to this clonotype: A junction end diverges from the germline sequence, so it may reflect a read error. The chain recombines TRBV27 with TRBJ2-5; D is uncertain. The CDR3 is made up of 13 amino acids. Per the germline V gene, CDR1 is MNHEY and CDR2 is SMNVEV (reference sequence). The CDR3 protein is CASSLSRVETRYF. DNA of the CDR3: TGTGCCAGCAGTTTGTCACGGGTAGAGACCCGGTACTTC.

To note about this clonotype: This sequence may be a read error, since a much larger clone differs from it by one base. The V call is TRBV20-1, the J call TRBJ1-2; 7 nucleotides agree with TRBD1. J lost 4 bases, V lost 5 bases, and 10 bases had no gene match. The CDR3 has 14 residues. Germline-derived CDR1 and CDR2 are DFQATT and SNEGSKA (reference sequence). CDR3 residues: CSAGTRGAGYGYTF. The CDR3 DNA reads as TGCAGTGCTGGAACCAGGGGGGCGGGCTATGGCTACACCTTC.